These 5 T cell receptor beta chains were sequenced from one sample in a study of cytomegalovirus exposure and HLA in healthy donors. Vbeta (60) and Jbeta (13) primers were used in the PCR. Sequenced by immunoSEQ multiplex PCR; TCRdb stores in-frame clones only, minus some. The data hold 98,000 or so clones, with 65% to 80% observed a single time. The specimen sequenced was PBMCs. These receptor sequences come from a human donor in good health.

The rearrangement joins TRBV18 to TRBJ2-7; the match to TRBD1 covers 8 bases. Germline CDR1 is KGHSH and CDR2 is LQKENI. This CDR3 contains 16 residues. V lost 3 bases to trimming and J lost 6 bases; unmatched junction nucleotides: 13. The CDR3 sequence is CASSPGGGGQGSEQYF. DNA for the CDR3: TGTGCCAGCTCACCCGGCGGCGGTGGACAGGGATCCGAGCAGTACTTC. Full variable domain (outside the CDR3, taken from reference TRBV18 and TRBJ2-7): NAGVMQNPRHLVRRRGQEARLRCSPMKGHSHVYWYRQLPEEGLKFMVYLQKENIIDESGMPKERFSAEFPKEGPSILRIQQVVRGDSAAYFCASSPGGGGQGSEQYFGPGTRLTVT.

The chain couples TRBV19 to TRBJ2-3; tentative D call: TRBD2 (6 bases). The CDR3 has 15 residues. The V gene's germline CDR1 is LNHDA and CDR2 SQIVND (reference sequence). Trimming shortened V by 4 bases and J by 0 bases, and 11 bases separated the two germline ends. The CDR3 nucleotides read TGTGCCAGTAGTACAATAGCGGCTAGCACAGATACGCAGTATTTT. Amino acid sequence: CASSTIAASTDTQYF.

The V gene is TRBV6-5, the J gene TRBJ1-1, with a possible D match to TRBD1 (5 bases). V was clipped by 8 bases and J by 0 bases, with 13 bases between them. Germline V gives CDR1 MNHEY, CDR2 SVGAGI. The CDR3 extends over 14 amino acids. Here the CDR3 reads CASDQGSMNTEAFF. In nucleotides, the CDR3 is TGTGCCAGCGACCAGGGTTCCATGAACACTGAAGCTTTCTTT.

This clone appeared a few times. The rearrangement uses TRBV5-8 and TRBJ2-5; TRBD2 might be the D (7 bases). The J call may be mistaken, given a closer DNA end match to TRBJ2-7. The germline V gene has CDR1 SGHTS and CDR2 YDEGEE. The CDR3 runs 12 residues. CDR3 region: CASRGGLNEQYF. The CDR3 nucleotides read TGTGCCAGTAGGGGGGGTCTCAACGAGCAGTACTTC.

V is TRBV10-2 and J is TRBJ2-1; D is possibly TRBD2 (7 bases). The CDR3 contains 17 residues. V gave up 8 bases and J gave up 8 bases, with 28 bases separating them. Germline V gene lookup returns CDR1 WSHSY and CDR2 SAAADI. CDR3 nucleotides: TGCGCCAGCTTTAACAGCCGGGGCGGGGGCCAACGGGATGAGCAGTTCTTC. Amino acid sequence: CASFNSRGGGQRDEQFF.